Detailed here is one T cell receptor beta chain. What it binds is unknown. 5' RACE with UMI labels generated the TRB cDNA libraries. TCRdb reworked the 5' RACE reads into one entry per CDR3 protein, no DNA. With about 82,000 distinct CDR3 sequences in the sample, the ten largest clones hold approximately 1.1%. This specimen comes from a study of CXCR3-negative and CXCR3-positive naive CD8 T cells. This CDR3 is 15 amino acids long. Germline lookup yields CDR1 SGHRS and CDR2 YFSETQ. Findings and limits, study-wide: Comparably high diversity marked both naive subsets, whereas memory CD8+ cells had much lower diversity.

This chain joins TRBV5-1 and TRBJ1-1; TCRdb calls TRBD1, which cannot be checked without DNA. Sequenced material: naive CXCR3- CD8+ T cells from blood. Subset defined: CD45RO-CCR7+CD27+CD95- naive CD8+ T cells lacking CXCR3 (TNR3-). The sequence was collected from a human donor in good health. Some clones in this sample may be carry-over from other donors' samples. This CDR3 is CASSLLQGTNTEAFF.